Described below is a single TCR beta chain sequence and its context. The data originate from a study of blood T cell repertoires in COVID-19. Study in general: Some COVID-19 samples were acute and others convalescent; all came from the United States, Italy and Spain. The cDNA or gDNA used as material had been derived from T cells, B-cell-depleted T cells, or PBMCs.

In the original processing: Estimated nucleated cell counts came from reference gene primer amplification. Profiled with immunoSEQ multiplex PCR; TCRdb holds only in-frame clones, not every one. V and J calls and clone size come straight from that table; D and trimming were deduced from the DNA. The table includes around 140,000 clones, around three quarters detected once. Germline V CDR1 and CDR2: ENHRY, SYGVKD. CDR3 length equals 15 residues. Trimming pared 3 bases from V and 1 base from J, leaving 7 bases between. Sequencing input: peripheral blood. V and J are TRBV10-3 and TRBJ2-6; no reliable D call. This TCR was sampled from a man between 45 and 60 years old with acute or convalescent COVID-19. In DNA, the CDR3 is TGTGCCATCAGTGACACAGCTTCTGGGGCCAACGTCCTGACTTTC. This codes for CAISDTASGANVLTF.